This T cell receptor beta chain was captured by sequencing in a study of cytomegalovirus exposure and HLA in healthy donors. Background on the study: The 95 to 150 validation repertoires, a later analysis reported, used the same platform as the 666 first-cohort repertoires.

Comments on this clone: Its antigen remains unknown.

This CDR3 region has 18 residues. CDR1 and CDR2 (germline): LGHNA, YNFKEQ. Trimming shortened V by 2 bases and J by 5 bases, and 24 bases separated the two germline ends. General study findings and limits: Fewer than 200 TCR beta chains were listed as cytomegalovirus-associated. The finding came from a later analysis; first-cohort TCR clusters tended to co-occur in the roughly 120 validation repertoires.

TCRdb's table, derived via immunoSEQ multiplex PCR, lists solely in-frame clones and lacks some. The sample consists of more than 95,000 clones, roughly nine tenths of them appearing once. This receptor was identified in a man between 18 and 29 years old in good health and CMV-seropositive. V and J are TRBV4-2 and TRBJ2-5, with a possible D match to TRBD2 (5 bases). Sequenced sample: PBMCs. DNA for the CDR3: TGTGCCAGCAGCCAACCAGCGTTCGGGGTTGGTACCAGGGAGACCCAGTACTTC. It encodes CASSQPAFGVGTRETQYF.